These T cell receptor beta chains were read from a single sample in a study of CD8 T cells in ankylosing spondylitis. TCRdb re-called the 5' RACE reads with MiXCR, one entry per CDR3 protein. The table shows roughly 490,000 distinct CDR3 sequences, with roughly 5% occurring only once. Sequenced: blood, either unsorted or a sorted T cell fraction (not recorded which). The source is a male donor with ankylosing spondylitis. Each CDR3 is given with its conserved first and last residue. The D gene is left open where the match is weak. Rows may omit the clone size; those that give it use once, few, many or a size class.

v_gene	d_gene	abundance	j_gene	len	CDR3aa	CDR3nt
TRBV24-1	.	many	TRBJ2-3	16	CATSGISGIVADTQYF	TGTGCCACCAGTGGAATCTCAGGCATAGTCGCAGATACGCAGTATTTT
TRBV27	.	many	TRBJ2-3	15	CASSEQGLSTDTQYF	TGTGCCAGCAGTGAACAGGGATTAAGCACAGATACGCAGTATTTT
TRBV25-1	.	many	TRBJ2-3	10	CARGSDTQYF	TGTGCCAGAGGGTCAGATACGCAGTATTTT
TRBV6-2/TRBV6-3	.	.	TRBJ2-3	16	CASSYEGGRYTDTQYF	TGTGCCAGCAGTTATGAGGGGGGCAGATATACAGATACGCAGTATTTT
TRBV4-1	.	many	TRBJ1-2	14	CASSQNSGAWGYTF	TGCGCCAGCAGCCAGAACTCAGGCGCATGGGGCTACACCTTC
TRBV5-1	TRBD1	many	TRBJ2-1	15	CASSLEQGAYNEQFF	TGCGCCAGCAGCTTGGAACAGGGGGCCTACAATGAGCAGTTCTTC
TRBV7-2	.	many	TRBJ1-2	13	CASSLAGRFDYTF	TGTGCCAGCAGCTTAGCCGGACGGTTCGACTACACCTTC
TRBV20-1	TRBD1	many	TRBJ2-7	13	CSAEKDRAGEQYF	TGCAGTGCTGAAAAGGACAGGGCGGGCGAGCAGTACTTC
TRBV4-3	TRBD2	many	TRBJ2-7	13	CASSQTSGTPTLF	TGCGCCAGCAGCCAAACTAGCGGGACCCCTACCTTATTC
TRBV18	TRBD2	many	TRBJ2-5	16	CASSLLLAGMDKTQYF	TGTGCCAGCTCACTCCTACTAGCGGGAATGGATAAGACCCAGTACTTC
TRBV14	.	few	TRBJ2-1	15	CASSQAARGGNEQFF	TGTGCCAGCAGCCAAGCGGCTAGGGGGGGCAATGAGCAGTTCTTC
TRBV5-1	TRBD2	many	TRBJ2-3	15	CASSDTGLASDTQYF	TGCGCCAGCAGCGATACGGGACTAGCGTCTGATACGCAGTATTTT
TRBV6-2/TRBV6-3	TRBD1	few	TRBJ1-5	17	CASSSGQGTILGQPQHF	TGTGCCAGCAGTTCCGGACAGGGGACGATTTTAGGTCAGCCCCAGCATTTT
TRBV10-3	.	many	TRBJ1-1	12	CASRERNTEAFF	TGTGCCAGCCGGGAGAGAAACACTGAAGCTTTCTTT
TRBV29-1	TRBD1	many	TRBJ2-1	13	CSAGTGAYNEQFF	TGCAGCGCGGGGACAGGGGCCTACAATGAGCAGTTCTTC
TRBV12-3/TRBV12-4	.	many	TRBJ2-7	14	CASTLGVIGYEQYF	TGTGCCAGCACCCTAGGGGTAATTGGTTACGAGCAGTACTTC
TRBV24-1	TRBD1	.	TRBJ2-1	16	CATSEPGQGAANEQFF	TGTGCCACCAGTGAACCGGGACAGGGGGCTGCCAATGAGCAGTTCTTC
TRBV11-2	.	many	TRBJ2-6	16	CASRNTRQAGANVLTF	TGTGCCAGCAGAAATACCCGGCAGGCTGGGGCCAACGTCCTGACTTTC
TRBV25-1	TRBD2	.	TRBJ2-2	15	CASSERENFAGELFF	TGTGCCAGCAGTGAGCGGGAGAATTTCGCCGGGGAGCTGTTTTTT
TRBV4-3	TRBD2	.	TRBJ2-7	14	CASSQESGTYEQYF	TGCGCCAGCAGCCAAGAAAGCGGGACCTACGAGCAGTACTTC
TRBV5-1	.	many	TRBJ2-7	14	CASSLRAGAYEQYF	TGCGCCAGCAGCTTACGGGCCGGGGCCTACGAGCAGTACTTC
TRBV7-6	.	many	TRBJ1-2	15	CASSPVGQSSYGYTF	TGTGCCAGCAGCCCGGTTGGACAGAGCTCCTATGGCTACACCTTC
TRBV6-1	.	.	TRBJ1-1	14	CASSEARSPSEAFF	TGTGCCAGCAGTGAAGCCAGGTCACCCTCTGAAGCTTTCTTT
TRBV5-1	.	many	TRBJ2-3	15	CASSLAGFSTDTQYF	TGCGCCAGCAGCTTGGCCGGATTTAGCACAGATACGCAGTATTTT
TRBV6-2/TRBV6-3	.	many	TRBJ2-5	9	CASAPPIYF	TGTGCCAGCGCACCTCCGATATACTTC
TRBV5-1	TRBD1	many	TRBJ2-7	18	CASSSWTGPGISGYEQYF	TGCGCCAGCAGCTCCTGGACAGGGCCGGGTATTTCTGGGTACGAGCAGTACTTC
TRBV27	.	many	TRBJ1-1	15	CASRVHLTMNTEAFF	TGTGCCAGCAGGGTTCATCTTACGATGAACACTGAAGCTTTCTTT
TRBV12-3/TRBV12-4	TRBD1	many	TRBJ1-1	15	CASSLGPGGWTEAFF	TGTGCCAGCAGTTTAGGTCCAGGGGGCTGGACTGAAGCTTTCTTT
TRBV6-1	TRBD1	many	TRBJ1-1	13	CASWGRDRGSAFF	TGTGCCAGCTGGGGCCGGGACAGGGGTTCTGCTTTCTTT
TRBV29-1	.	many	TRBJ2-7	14	CSVEETNLAGEQYF	TGCAGCGTTGAAGAAACGAATCTCGCGGGCGAGCAGTACTTC
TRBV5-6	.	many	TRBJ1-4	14	CASSDGTVYEKLFF	TGTGCCAGCAGCGACGGGACCGTTTATGAAAAACTGTTTTTT
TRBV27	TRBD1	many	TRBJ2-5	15	CASSLWGTGGKTQYF	TGTGCCAGCAGTTTATGGGGGACAGGCGGGAAGACCCAGTACTTC
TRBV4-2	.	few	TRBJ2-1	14	CASSPEARGGEQFF	TGTGCCAGCAGCCCCGAGGCGCGGGGCGGGGAGCAGTTCTTC
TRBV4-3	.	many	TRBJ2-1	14	CASSPTSAGNEQFF	TGCGCCAGCAGCCCTACATCCGCGGGTAATGAGCAGTTCTTC
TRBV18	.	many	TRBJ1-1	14	CASSQSAGNTEAFF	TGTGCCAGCTCGCAGTCGGCAGGGAACACTGAAGCTTTCTTT
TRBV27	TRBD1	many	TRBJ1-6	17	CASRREQGTYNNSPLHF	TGTGCCAGCAGGCGGGAACAGGGGACCTACAATAATTCACCCCTCCACTTT
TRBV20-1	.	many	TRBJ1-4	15	CSARDPMGTNEKLFF	TGCAGTGCTAGAGACCCCATGGGAACTAATGAAAAACTGTTTTTT
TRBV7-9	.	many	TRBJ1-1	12	CASSDQGFLAFF	TGTGCCAGCAGCGATCAGGGGTTTCTAGCTTTCTTT
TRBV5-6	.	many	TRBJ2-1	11	CASAAWGEQFF	TGTGCCAGCGCCGCTTGGGGTGAGCAGTTCTTC
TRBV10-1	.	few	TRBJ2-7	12	CASSENRIEQYF	TGCGCCAGCAGTGAGAATAGGATCGAGCAGTACTTC
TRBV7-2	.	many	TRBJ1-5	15	CASSLASDTVQPQHF	TGTGCCAGCAGCTTAGCCTCGGATACGGTTCAGCCCCAGCATTTT
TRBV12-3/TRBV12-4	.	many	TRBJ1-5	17	CASTLNRGGLGNQPQHF	TGTGCCAGCACATTAAATAGGGGGGGCTTGGGCAATCAGCCCCAGCATTTT
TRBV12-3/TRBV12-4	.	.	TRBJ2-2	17	CASSSFSIGRWGGELFF	TGTGCCAGCAGCAGTTTCTCGATCGGACGCTGGGGCGGGGAGCTGTTTTTT
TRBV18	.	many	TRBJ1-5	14	CASSGGVSNQPQHF	TGTGCCAGTTCCGGAGGGGTTAGCAATCAGCCCCAGCATTTT
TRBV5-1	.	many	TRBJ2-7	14	CASIRDPLAYEQYF	TGCGCCAGCATCAGGGACCCGCTGGCCTACGAGCAGTACTTC
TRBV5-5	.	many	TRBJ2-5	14	CASSWTGTQETQYF	TGTGCCAGCAGCTGGACCGGGACTCAAGAGACCCAGTACTTC
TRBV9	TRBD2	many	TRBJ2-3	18	CASSVARSSGRAPDTQYF	TGTGCCAGCAGCGTAGCCCGTTCTAGCGGGAGGGCCCCAGATACGCAGTATTTT
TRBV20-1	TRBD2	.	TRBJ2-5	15	CSARDRLAGGETQYF	TGCAGTGCTAGAGATCGGTTAGCGGGGGGCGAGACCCAGTACTTC
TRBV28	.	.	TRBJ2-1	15	CASSLWAARLDEQFF	TGTGCCAGCAGTTTATGGGCAGCCCGTTTGGATGAGCAGTTCTTC